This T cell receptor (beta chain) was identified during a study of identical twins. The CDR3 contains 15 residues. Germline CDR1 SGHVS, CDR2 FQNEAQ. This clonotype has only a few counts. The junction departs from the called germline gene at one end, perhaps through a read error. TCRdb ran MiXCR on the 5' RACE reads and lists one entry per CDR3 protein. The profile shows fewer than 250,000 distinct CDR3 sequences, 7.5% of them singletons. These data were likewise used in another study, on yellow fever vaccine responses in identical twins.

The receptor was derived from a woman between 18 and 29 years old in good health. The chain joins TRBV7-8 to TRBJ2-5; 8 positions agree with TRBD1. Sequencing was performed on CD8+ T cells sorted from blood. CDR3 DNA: TGTTCCAGCAGCCCGCCGACAGGGGTCTTAGAGACCCAGTACTTC. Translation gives CSSSPPTGVLETQYF.